The 22 T cell receptor beta chains below come from one sample, sequenced in a study of shared clonotypes between healthy human individuals (dated by TCRdb to the early 2020s). CD8 naive samples were obtained by positive selection for CCR7 among CD45RO-negative cells, yielding a CD45RA+CCR7+ population from which TemRA cells were excluded. Library preparation employed the immunoSEQ multiplex PCR assay. TCRdb carries this immuneACCESS record with in-frame sequences only. Its versions omit some clonotypes, under half of them owing to an unresolved V gene in the studies checked, with the rest unexplained. The sample table lists approximately 2,200,000 clones, 85% to 95% of them with a count of one. In total, the top ten clones hold around 1.7% of the sample. Sequences were obtained from naive CD8+ T cells from PBMCs. The cell subset or site label on this specimen signifies: CD45RA+CCR7+. These receptors were taken from a man between 18 and 29 years old in good health. Some clones in this sample may be carry-over from other donors' samples.

This clone showed up just once. The sample contains more than one DNA sequence encoding this CDR3. V usage is TRBV9 and J usage is TRBJ1-4; TRBD1 agrees at 9 bases. Germline values: CDR1 SGDLS, CDR2 YYNGEE. CDR3 length: 15 amino acids. V was clipped by 0 bases and J by 7 bases; unmatched bases: 4. In nucleotides, the CDR3 is TGTGCCAGCAGCGTAGGGGGACAGGGAGGTGAAAAACTGTTTTTT. It codes for CASSVGGQGGEKLFF.

The V and J genes are TRBV23-1 and TRBJ2-7, with 8 bases that match TRBD1. TRBV23-1 is sorted into the ORF group, with uncertain function. V lost 8 bases to trimming and J lost 4 bases; unmatched junction nucleotides: 13. CDR3 length: 15 residues. The CDR3 loop reads CASGTRGQGSYEQYF. CDR3 sequence (DNA): TGCGCCAGCGGAACCCGCGGACAGGGTAGTTACGAGCAGTACTTC.

The rearrangement links TRBV11-2 to TRBJ1-1, with 9 bases aligning to TRBD1. The V gene end was trimmed by 5 bases and the J gene end by 4 bases; junction bases not matched to a gene: 14. This CDR3 spans 17 amino acids. The germline V gene encodes CDR1 SGHAT and CDR2 FQNNGV. This chain's CDR3 is CASSAGQGGTGSTEAFF. CDR3 coding DNA: TGTGCCAGCAGCGCGGGACAGGGAGGTACTGGATCCACTGAAGCTTTCTTT.

This chain uses TRBV6-4 with TRBJ2-7; TRBD2 might be the D (6 bases). The V end was cut by 6 bases, the J end by 3 bases, with 33 bases between. The CDR3 is 20 amino acids. CDR1 and CDR2 (germline): MRHNA, SNTAGT. CDR3 amino acids: CASRKDMAEFGVRGLYEQYF. The CDR3 DNA reads as TGTGCCAGCAGGAAAGATATGGCGGAGTTTGGGGTTCGGGGACTCTACGAGCAGTACTTC.

V usage is TRBV15 and J usage is TRBJ1-1; D is uncertain. V lost 1 base and J lost 0, with 9 bases in between. CDR3 length: 15 residues. Per germline, CDR1 LNHNV and CDR2 YYDKDF (reference sequence). The CDR3 is CATSRGVRMNTEAFF. The CDR3 nucleotides are TGTGCCACCAGCAGAGGGGTTAGGATGAACACTGAAGCTTTCTTT.

The chain recombines TRBV27 with TRBJ2-3; D may be TRBD2 (6 bases). CDR1 is MNHEY and CDR2 is SMNVEV in the germline V gene (reference sequence). V lost 6 bases to trimming and J lost 6 bases, with 16 bases between them. The CDR3 loop spans 14 amino acids. CDR3 nucleotide sequence: TGTGCCAGCAGCCGGGCGGGGACTTGGGATACGCAGTATTTT. It encodes CASSRAGTWDTQYF.

In regard to this clone: This sample includes further DNA sequences coding for the same CDR3. The CDR3 loop reads CASSPTGGAYNEQFF. The CDR3 nucleotides are TGTGCCAGCTCACCAACGGGGGGGGCCTACAATGAGCAGTTCTTC. This sequence joins TRBV18 and TRBJ2-1; the match to TRBD2 covers 8 bases. V dropped 2 bases and J dropped 2; count of bases not matched to a gene: 2. This CDR3 has 15 amino acids. Germline V gene sequence: CDR1 KGHSH, CDR2 LQKENI.

As for this clone: Other DNA sequences in this specimen translate into the identical CDR3. The chain uses TRBV11-2 and TRBJ2-7, with D unresolved. V lost 0 bases and J lost 5, with 5 bases in between. CDR1 is SGHAT, CDR2 FQNNGV, per germline. The CDR3 runs to 12 residues. The CDR3 DNA reads as TGTGCCAGCAGCTTAGATCTAGACGAGCAGTACTTC. Amino acids: CASSLDLDEQYF.

The chain employs TRBV4-2 and TRBJ2-1, with D unresolved. Trimming removed 4 bases at V and 3 bases at J, with 10 bases between. Germline CDR1 reads LGHNA; CDR2 reads YNFKEQ. The CDR3 runs to 14 residues. The CDR3 sequence: CASSLRVFYNEQFF. The CDR3 DNA is TGTGCCAGCAGCCTCCGGGTATTCTACAATGAGCAGTTCTTC.

This chain links TRBV13 with TRBJ2-5; 8 bases agree with TRBD1. Germline lookup yields CDR1 PRHDT and CDR2 FYEKMQ (reference sequence). CDR3 size: 16 residues. Trimming took 1 base from V and 1 from J; bases not matched to a gene: 5. DNA of the CDR3: TGTGCCAGCAGCTTAGTTCAGGGGGCTATCCAAGAGACCCAGTACTTC. It codes for CASSLVQGAIQETQYF.

The chain is built from TRBV29-1 and TRBJ2-4; D uncertain. The CDR3 consists of 13 residues. CDR1 and CDR2 (germline): SQVTM, ANQGSEA. V lost 1 base, J lost 5 bases, and 9 bases lay in between. Here the CDR3 DNA reads TGCAGCGTTGAAGCCCCCGGCGAAAACATTCAGTACTTC. Its translation is CSVEAPGENIQYF.

The chain uses TRBV6-1 and TRBJ2-2, with D possibly TRBD1 on 5 matching bases. This CDR3 is built from 15 residues. Trimming cost V 5 bases and J 4 bases, with 14 bases left between them. CDR1 MNHNS and CDR2 SASEGT come from the germline V gene. CDR3 DNA: TGTGCCAGCAGTTTCCTCAGGGTCGGCACCGGGGAGCTGTTTTTT. Its translation: CASSFLRVGTGELFF.

The V gene is TRBV10-2, the J gene TRBJ2-2; 7 positions match TRBD2. CDR1 is WSHSY, CDR2 SAAADI, per germline. J was trimmed by 6 bases and V by 8 bases; bases with no gene match: 6. This CDR3 has 13 residues. For the CDR3, the DNA is TGCGCCAGCGGCGGGAGCAGGGCCGGGGAGCTGTTTTTT. This codes for CASGGSRAGELFF.

The J gene is TRBJ1-1, the V gene TRBV5-1; a weak D match, TRBD1 (6 bases). The CDR3 runs 15 residues. Per the germline V gene, CDR1 is SGHRS and CDR2 is YFSETQ. Trimming took off 0 bases at V and 5 bases at J, with 14 bases between the two ends. The CDR3 nucleotides read TGCGCCAGCAGCTTGGCAATGAAGGGGGTTACTGAAGCTTTCTTT. Its translation: CASSLAMKGVTEAFF.

The CDR3 region is CASSLASYTEAAIGGSSGNTIYF. The CDR3 DNA reads TGTGCCAGCAGCCTAGCCTCCTATACAGAGGCCGCAATCGGAGGTTCTTCTGGAAACACCATATATTTT. The chain carries TRBV28 and TRBJ1-3; no reliable D call. Trimming took 6 bases from V and 1 from J, leaving 37 bases between them. The CDR3 consists of 23 residues. The germline CDR1 and CDR2 sequences are MDHEN and SYDVKM.

The V gene is TRBV2, the J gene TRBJ2-1, with TRBD1 identical over 9 bases. CDR3 size: 14 residues. CDR1 is SNHLY and CDR2 is FYNNEI in the germline V gene. Germline trimming cut 7 bases from V and 1 base from J; bases unmatched to any gene: 2. The CDR3 bases are TGTGCCAGCACTGGACAGGGGTCCTACAATGAGCAGTTCTTC. Its protein product is CASTGQGSYNEQFF.

The gene calls are TRBV5-4 and TRBJ1-5; D gene uncertain. V dropped 3 bases and J dropped 2 bases, with 12 bases sitting between them. The germline CDR1 and CDR2 sequences are SGHNT and YYREEE (reference sequence). This CDR3 is built from 15 residues. CDR3 DNA sequence: TGTGCCAGCAGCTCCGCTCCGGGCGGCAATCAGCCCCAGCATTTT. Protein: CASSSAPGGNQPQHF.

The V and J genes are TRBV9 and TRBJ2-5, with 10 bases aligning to TRBD1. Unmatched junction bases numbered 4, after V lost 3 bases and J lost 2 bases. The CDR3 has 15 residues. CDR1 and CDR2 from the germline V gene are SGDLS and YYNGEE. The CDR3 region is CASSEGQGRQETQYF. The CDR3 nucleotides read TGTGCCAGCAGCGAGGGACAGGGGCGGCAAGAGACCCAGTACTTC.

On this clone itself: Other DNA sequences in this specimen translate into the identical CDR3. The chain couples TRBV5-1 to TRBJ2-7; D not resolved. CDR1 SGHRS and CDR2 YFSETQ come from the germline V gene. V lost 5 bases, J lost 1 base, and 4 bases lay in between. The CDR3 is 11 amino acids. The CDR3 protein is CASSSSYEQYF. CDR3 sequence (DNA): TGCGCCAGCAGTTCGTCCTACGAGCAGTACTTC.

This sequence joins TRBV27 and TRBJ1-1; D is possibly TRBD1 (6 bases). Trimming pared 2 bases from V and 3 bases from J, leaving 10 bases between. This CDR3 contains 14 residues. Germline V CDR1 and CDR2: MNHEY, SMNVEV (reference sequence). As DNA, the CDR3 is TGTGCCAGCAGTTTAGCAGGGGCCGACACTGAAGCTTTCTTT. Translation: CASSLAGADTEAFF.

The V and J genes are TRBV4-1 and TRBJ2-1; 7 bases align to TRBD2. CDR3 length equals 13 residues. Trimming removed 5 bases from V and 8 bases from J; junction bases left unmatched: 6. CDR1 is MGHRA and CDR2 is YSYEKL in the germline V gene. CDR3 sequence: CASSSSGLDEQFF. The CDR3 DNA is TGCGCCAGCAGCTCAAGCGGACTAGATGAGCAGTTCTTC.

As regards this clone: Other DNA sequences in the sample encode the same CDR3. The rearrangement links TRBV27 to TRBJ2-5, with D perhaps assigned TRBD1 or TRBD2 (5 bases each). Deletions cut 3 bases from V and 3 bases from J, with 11 bases between. CDR3 size: 14 residues. Germline loops: CDR1 MNHEY, CDR2 SMNVEV (reference sequence). CDR3 protein: CASSLSGPEETQYF. DNA for the CDR3: TGTGCCAGCAGTTTGTCGGGACCCGAAGAGACCCAGTACTTC.